Each of the 20 T cell receptor beta chains below was sequenced from the same sample in a study of shared clonotypes between healthy human individuals. Some clones are missing from TCRdb's copy, which holds only in-frame ones; the method was immunoSEQ multiplex PCR. The table lists 2 million to 2.5 million clones, more than 90% of them singletons. Source material: naive CD4+ T cells sorted from blood. Documented subset: CD45RA+ positively selected. All receptors come from a man younger than 35 in good health.

This sequence joins TRBV30 and TRBJ1-6; D possibly corresponds to TRBD1 (5 bases). With 3 bases removed from V and 2 bases from J, the gap between germline ends came to 23 bases. The CDR3 contains 19 residues. The V gene's germline CDR1 is GTSNPN and CDR2 SVGIG (reference sequence). DNA of the CDR3: TGTGCCTGGAGAGTGAGCTGGGGCAACAGTAAAACCTATAATTCACCCCTCCACTTT. It specifies CAWRVSWGNSKTYNSPLHF.

This chain connects TRBV6-1 to TRBJ1-1; no reliable D call. V lost 10 bases and J lost 1, with 19 bases in between. This CDR3 has 15 amino acids. Looked up from germline, CDR1 is MNHNS and CDR2 is SASEGT. The CDR3 DNA is TGTGCCACGTCGTGGGCCCCGAAGGGGAACACTGAAGCTTTCTTT. It specifies CATSWAPKGNTEAFF.

As to this clone: The junction differs from germline at one of its ends, possibly a read error. The chain couples TRBV7-7 to TRBJ1-5, with D possibly matching TRBD1 (5 bases). Looked up from germline, CDR1 is SSHAT and CDR2 is FNYEAQ (reference sequence). The CDR3 has 20 residues. The DNA for the CDR3 is TGTGCTAGCAGCTTTTCGAGGCGGGGCTATGAGGATCATAGCAATCAGCCCCAGCATTTT. Protein: CASSFSRRGYEDHSNQPQHF. The full variable domain, completed using reference TRBV7-7 and TRBJ1-5, is GAGVSQSPRYKVTKRGQDVTLRCDPISSHATLYWYQQALGQGPEFLTYFNYEAQPDKSGLPSDRFSAERPEGSISTLTIQRTEQRDSAMYRCASSFSRRGYEDHSNQPQHFGDGTRLSIL.

The V and J genes are TRBV6-5 and TRBJ1-2; D is possibly TRBD1 (5 bases). V lost 2 bases to trimming and J lost 6 bases, with 10 bases between them. This CDR3 is built from 13 residues. Germline CDR1 reads MNHEY; CDR2 reads SVGAGI. CDR3 sequence: CASSYAAGNGYTF. In DNA form, the CDR3 reads TGTGCCAGCAGTTACGCGGCAGGGAATGGCTACACCTTC.

Points on this clone: At the DNA level, this CDR3 is encoded by other sequences in the same sample as well. This chain joins TRBV5-4 and TRBJ2-5; D is unresolved. Trimming removed 0 bases at V and 2 bases at J, with 8 bases between. CDR1 and CDR2 (germline): SGHNT, YYREEE (reference sequence). CDR3 size: 14 residues. CDR3 in amino acids: CASSLVGSQETQYF. As DNA, the CDR3 is TGTGCCAGCAGCTTGGTCGGGTCTCAAGAGACCCAGTACTTC.

The chain employs TRBV5-1 and TRBJ1-1, with D tentatively TRBD1 (5 bases). Germline V gene data show CDR1 as SGHRS and CDR2 as YFSETQ. V was shortened by 0 bases and J by 1 base, with 10 bases between the two germline ends. This CDR3 is 15 amino acids long. The CDR3 nucleotides read TGCGCCAGCAGCTTGGCTGACAGCCCGAACACTGAAGCTTTCTTT. It encodes CASSLADSPNTEAFF.

This clone was picked up one time. This chain joins TRBV25-1 and TRBJ2-7; D is uncertain. The V gene lost 2 bases and the J gene lost 2 bases, with 13 bases spanning the gap. Germline assignment: CDR1 MGHDK and CDR2 SYGVNS. The CDR3 extends over 15 amino acids. The CDR3 nucleotides read TGTGCCAGCAGTGAACTCCCCCTGCCCGCCTACGAGCAGTACTTC. Protein sequence: CASSELPLPAYEQYF.

The chain joins TRBV10-3 to TRBJ1-6; the D gene is possibly TRBD1 (5 bases). CDR3 length equals 14 residues. Germline values: CDR1 ENHRY, CDR2 SYGVKD. The germline V and J ends were trimmed by 8 bases and 5 bases, with 13 bases remaining between them. CDR3 loop: CAIGGTVDNSPLHF. In nucleotides, the CDR3 is TGTGCCATCGGTGGGACGGTAGATAATTCACCCCTCCACTTT.

The CDR3, as DNA: TGTGCCAGCAGTTACCAGGGGCGGGCAGATACGCAGTATTTT. This codes for CASSYQGRADTQYF. This chain joins TRBV6-5 and TRBJ2-3; D might be TRBD1 (6 bases). CDR1 and CDR2 from the germline V gene are MNHEY and SVGAGI. This CDR3 has 14 residues. Trimming removed 2 bases from V and 4 bases from J, with 10 bases in between.

The chain carries TRBV5-1 and TRBJ1-2; 7 positions match TRBD1. Germline V gives CDR1 SGHRS, CDR2 YFSETQ. V gave up 4 bases and J gave up 8 bases; unmatched junction bases: 5. The CDR3 runs to 12 residues. The CDR3 coding sequence is TGCGCCAGCAGCGTAGACAGGGTCGGCTACACCTTC. It is translated as CASSVDRVGYTF.

This clone appeared a single time. The V and J genes are TRBV9 and TRBJ1-5, with unresolved D. Between the trimmed V and J ends, which lost 3 bases and 0 bases, there was a span of 7 bases. This CDR3 comprises 14 residues. Germline loops: CDR1 SGDLS, CDR2 YYNGEE. The CDR3 loop reads CASSADGSNQPQHF. The DNA of the CDR3 is TGTGCCAGCAGCGCTGACGGTAGCAATCAGCCCCAGCATTTT. The whole variable domain, remainder taken from reference TRBV9 and TRBJ1-5, is DSGVTQTPKHLITATGQRVTLRCSPRSGDLSVYWYQQSLDQGLQFLIQYYNGEERAKGNILERFSAQQFPDLHSELNLSSLELGDSALYFCASSADGSNQPQHFGDGTRLSIL.

The chain recombines TRBV6-6 with TRBJ1-5; D is uncertain. This CDR3 comprises 15 residues. Trimming took off 5 bases at V and 7 bases at J, with 18 bases between the two ends. In germline, CDR1 is MNHNY, CDR2 SVGAGI (reference sequence). The chain's CDR3 is CASSENGKITQPQHF. The CDR3 DNA sequence: TGTGCCAGCAGTGAGAACGGGAAGATCACACAGCCCCAGCATTTT.

CDR3 protein: CASSQEPTDTQYF. The CDR3 nucleotides read TGTGCCAGCAGTCAAGAACCCACAGATACGCAGTATTTT. This chain links TRBV2 with TRBJ2-3; D unclear. The CDR3 runs 13 residues. The germline V gene has CDR1 SNHLY and CDR2 FYNNEI. The V and J ends lost 5 bases and 2 bases respectively, with 8 bases between them.

V usage is TRBV30 and J usage is TRBJ1-1; 7 bases are shared with TRBD1. This CDR3 has 15 amino acids. Germline V lookup: CDR1 GTSNPN, CDR2 SVGIG (reference sequence). The V and J ends lost 7 bases and 2 bases, in that order; junction bases with no gene match: 13. CDR3: CAYHRGQLPNTEAFF. CDR3 nucleotides: TGTGCCTACCACAGGGGACAACTACCCAACACTGAAGCTTTCTTT.

The sample holds one count of this clone. This same CDR3 is encoded by further DNA sequences in the sample. This chain links TRBV30 with TRBJ1-4; D is ambiguous. Germline values: CDR1 GTSNPN, CDR2 SVGIG (reference sequence). Trimming shortened V by 2 bases and J by 8 bases, and 12 bases separated the two germline ends. The CDR3 spans 13 residues. CDR3 sequence reads: CAWSRGFGEKLFF. The DNA of the CDR3 is TGTGCCTGGAGTCGGGGTTTCGGAGAAAAACTGTTTTTT.

The chain's CDR3 is CASSLTGQGLAYEQYF. CDR3 DNA sequence: TGCGCCAGCAGCTTGACCGGACAGGGTTTGGCCTACGAGCAGTACTTC. The chain combines TRBV5-1 with TRBJ2-7, with TRBD1 identical over 8 bases. The CDR3 extends over 16 amino acids. Trimming cost V 1 base and J 2 bases; bases outside gene matches: 8. Germline lookup yields CDR1 SGHRS and CDR2 YFSETQ.

V is TRBV5-1 and J is TRBJ1-2; D unresolved. The germline gives CDR1 SGHRS, CDR2 YFSETQ. The CDR3 sequence is 15 residues long. V dropped 0 bases and J dropped 4 bases, with 13 bases sitting between them. This chain's CDR3 is CASSLGQIASYGYTF. In DNA, the CDR3 is TGCGCCAGCAGCTTGGGGCAGATCGCGAGCTATGGCTACACCTTC.

The chain uses TRBV5-1 and TRBJ2-1, with D possibly matching TRBD2 (6 bases). Per germline, CDR1 SGHRS and CDR2 YFSETQ. CDR3 length: 16 residues. Trimming cost V 7 bases and J 1 base, with 18 bases left between them. In nucleotides, the CDR3 is TGCGCCAGCTCCGGTAGTTCGGGGAGGTCCTACAATGAGCAGTTCTTC. Protein product: CASSGSSGRSYNEQFF.

The V and J genes are TRBV7-2 and TRBJ2-3; 10 bases are a match to TRBD2. The CDR3 is 15 residues long. With V trimmed by 5 bases and J by 4 bases, 6 bases remained unmatched. CDR1 and CDR2 (germline): SGHTA, FQGNSA. CDR3 DNA: TGTGCCAGCAGCCTCTCTAGCGGGAGCGCAGATACGCAGTATTTT. It translates to CASSLSSGSADTQYF.

The CDR3 region has the DNA TGTGCCAGCAGTCAGTCGTACTCACCCCTCCACTTT. Translated: CASSQSYSPLHF. The chain joins TRBV6-5 to TRBJ1-6; D gene uncertain. V was shortened by 5 bases and J by 10 bases, with 9 bases between the two germline ends. The CDR3 is 12 residues long. Germline CDR1 reads MNHEY; CDR2 reads SVGAGI.